This TCR beta chain was obtained from a study of CD8+CD57+ T cells in acquired aplastic anemia. As for this clonotype: Its antigen is not known.

Study-wide results and caveats: Lower repertoire diversity than in total CD4+ and CD8+ pools was seen for CD8+CD57+ cells in patients.

Profiles of TCR beta VDJ and CDR3 were generated from a genomic DNA template. TCRdb independently ran MiXCR on the reads; one entry per CDR3 protein. This table has about 21,000 distinct CDR3 sequences, 40% appearing once. For sequencing, patients were chosen who had shown expansion of CD8+CD57+ cells by flow cytometry. This CDR3 spans 13 amino acids. The germline V gene encodes CDR1 SNHLY and CDR2 FYNNEI. Trimming stripped 6 bases from V and 1 base from J, with 9 bases between. The V gene is TRBV2, the J gene TRBJ1-2, with no clear D. This TCR came from a human donor with aplastic anemia. The sample consisted of CD8+CD57+ T cells sorted from PBMCs. Subset specified: bead-enriched CD8+CD57+ effector memory T cells from SAA patients. CDR3 sequence reads: CASSLGGNYGYTF. CDR3 coding DNA: TGTGCCAGCAGCTTGGGAGGTAACTATGGCTACACCTTC.